Listed below are T cell receptor beta chains from one sample, sequenced in a study of shared clonotypes between healthy human individuals. Assay used: immunoSEQ multiplex PCR; TCRdb lists only in-frame clones, some missing. The table lists 850,000 to 1,200,000 clones, about 80% of them singletons, with roughly 1.4% in the top ten. Input material: memory CD4+ T cells sorted from blood. The receptors derive from a man in his late teens or twenties in good health. The CDR3 runs from the conserved cysteine through the conserved F or W. The D gene is left open where the match is weak. Clone size is stated in some rows and not others, as once, few, many or a class when expanded.

TRBJ1-1	-	TRBV5-6	TRBD1	TGTGCCAGCAGCTTAGGACAGGGGGGGAGGACTGAAGCTTTCTTT	CASSLGQGGRTEAFF
TRBJ2-1	once	TRBV5-4	TRBD1	TGTGCCAGCAGCCAACAGGGGGAGGTCTACAATGAGCAGTTCTTC	CASSQQGEVYNEQFF
TRBJ1-3	-	TRBV9	TRBD1	TGTGCCAGCAGCGACCGGGACAGATCTGGAAACACCATATATTTT	CASSDRDRSGNTIYF
TRBJ2-6	-	TRBV2	TRBD1	TGTGCCAGCACTCCGGACAGGGTAGGAACTGGGGCCAACGTCCTGACTTTC	CASTPDRVGTGANVLTF
TRBJ1-2	-	TRBV7-9	-	TGTGCCAGCAGCTTAGGGTTTGGCTACACCTTC	CASSLGFGYTF
TRBJ1-2	few	TRBV1	-	TGCACCAGCAGCCAAGAGGACAGGGGCAACTATGGCTACACCTTC	CTSSQEDRGNYGYTF
TRBJ1-5	-	TRBV6-1	TRBD1	TGTGCCAGCTCAAAGAACAGGGACAGGGGTCAGCCCCAGCATTTT	CASSKNRDRGQPQHF
TRBJ1-6	-	TRBV5-1	TRBD1	TGCGCCAGCAGCCAAGGGACAGAAAAATATTCACCCCTCCACTTT	CASSQGTEKYSPLHF
TRBJ1-1	-	TRBV11-2	TRBD1	TGTGCCAGCAGCATCCGGGACAGGGCAACTGCTTTCTTT	CASSIRDRATAFF
TRBJ2-1	once	TRBV18	TRBD2	TGTGCCAGCTCACCACCGTCGACTAGCGGGATGGAGCAGTTCTTC	CASSPPSTSGMEQFF
TRBJ2-5	many	TRBV9	-	TGTGCCAGCAGTCGGGCGGTCCAAGAGACCCAGTACTTC	CASSRAVQETQYF
TRBJ1-4	once	TRBV5-1	-	TGCGCCAGCAGCTTGTCGGGAGGGACTGGGTATGAAAAACTGTTTTTT	CASSLSGGTGYEKLFF
TRBJ1-2	-	TRBV6-1	TRBD1	TGTGCCAGCAGTGATCCATTGACAGGGATGTCACCCACCTTC	CASSDPLTGMSPTF
TRBJ2-3	-	TRBV18	-	TGTGCCAGCTCACCAGGGACCTACACAGATACGCAGTATTTT	CASSPGTYTDTQYF
TRBJ2-2	few	TRBV7-9	-	TGTGCCAGCATTCGACGGGACGGCACCGGGGAGCTGTTTTTT	CASIRRDGTGELFF
TRBJ1-1	-	TRBV7-8	-	TGTGCCAGCAGCCCTACGGGGACACCGGGGACTGAAGCTTTCTTT	CASSPTGTPGTEAFF
TRBJ2-1	-	TRBV7-8	TRBD2	TGTGCCAGCAGCTATGGGGGGGGCTACAATGAGCAGTTCTTC	CASSYGGGYNEQFF
TRBJ1-5	-	TRBV27	-	TGTGCCAGCAGTTTCGAGGGGAAGTGGAATCAGCCCCAGCATTTT	CASSFEGKWNQPQHF
TRBJ1-4	few	TRBV7-2	TRBD1	TGTGCCAGCAGCTCTTACAGGGGGACTAATGAAAAACTGTTTTTT	CASSSYRGTNEKLFF
TRBJ1-1	-	TRBV13	-	TGTGCCAGCAGCTTCCCCCCCGTCAACGCTGAAGCTTTCTTT	CASSFPPVNAEAFF
TRBJ2-5	-	TRBV4-2	TRBD1	TGTGCCAGCAGCCAAGATACGAACAGGGGGGAGACCCAGTACTTC	CASSQDTNRGETQYF
TRBJ2-7	-	TRBV5-1	TRBD2	TGCGCCAGCAGCTTGGCTGGACTAGCGGGGGGAGTCTACGAGCAGTACTTC	CASSLAGLAGGVYEQYF
TRBJ2-2	-	TRBV15	-	TGTGCCACCAGCAGTATTACAGGGAACACCGGGGAGCTGTTTTTT	CATSSITGNTGELFF
TRBJ1-5	-	TRBV30	-	TGTGCCTGGAGTTTGGGGTACGTTAGCAATCAGCCCCAGCATTTT	CAWSLGYVSNQPQHF
TRBJ1-6	-	TRBV6-1	-	TGTGCCAGCAGTTATACCACGTCACCCCTCCACTTT	CASSYTTSPLHF
TRBJ2-3	-	TRBV5-4	-	TGTGCCAGCAGCCCTCAGGTCGGCGTGACGATGAATACGCAGTATTTT	CASSPQVGVTMNTQYF
TRBJ1-3	many	TRBV11-2	-	TGTGCCAGCAGCCCATCTGGAAACACCATATATTTT	CASSPSGNTIYF
TRBJ2-5	-	TRBV28	TRBD2	TGTGCCAGCAGTCCGAGCGGGGGGAGAGGAGAGACCCAGTACTTC	CASSPSGGRGETQYF
TRBJ1-2	-	TRBV11-3	-	TGTGCCAGCAGCTTGTCAGGGAGGGCCGGCTACACCTTC	CASSLSGRAGYTF
TRBJ1-5	-	TRBV28	-	TGTGCCAGCAGGGATATCTCCAGGCAGCCCCAGCATTTT	CASRDISRQPQHF
TRBJ1-2	-	TRBV30	-	TGTGCCTGGAGTATCAAAGGGGGGTCAGGCCATGGCTACACCTTC	CAWSIKGGSGHGYTF
TRBJ1-2	-	TRBV6-1	-	TGTGCCAGCAGGACCAGTAGGCTGGGCCATGGCTACACCTTC	CASRTSRLGHGYTF
TRBJ1-1	-	TRBV6-1	-	TGTGCCACCGGGGTCGGCGTGAACACTGAAGCTTTCTTT	CATGVGVNTEAFF
TRBJ1-2	-	TRBV5-3	TRBD1	TGTGCCAGAAGCCTAGTGGGACAGATTAACTATGGCTACACCTTC	CARSLVGQINYGYTF
TRBJ2-2	few	TRBV7-2	-	TGTGCCAGCAGCTTAGACAGTACGAACACCGGGGAGCTGTTTTTT	CASSLDSTNTGELFF
TRBJ2-1	-	TRBV4-1	-	TGCGCCAGCAGCCGGGGGGACAGCTACAATGAGCAGTTCTTC	CASSRGDSYNEQFF
TRBJ2-1	-	TRBV27	TRBD2	TGTGCCAGCAGTTTAGTCAGGGCTAGCGGGAGCCTCTACAATGAGCAGTTCTTC	CASSLVRASGSLYNEQFF
TRBJ1-2	-	TRBV6-5	-	TGTGCCAGCAGTTACTCGGTACAGGGTATGAGTGGCTACACCTTC	CASSYSVQGMSGYTF
TRBJ2-1	-	TRBV5-6	TRBD1	TGTGCCAGCAGCTTGGGGGACAGGGTTTACAATGAGCAGTTCTTC	CASSLGDRVYNEQFF
TRBJ2-2	-	TRBV6-1	TRBD1	TGTGCCAGCAGGGACAGGGAGACCGGGGAGCTGTTTTTT	CASRDRETGELFF
TRBJ2-1	-	TRBV19	-	TGTGCCAGTACGGGCCACTCCTACAATGAGCAGTTCTTC	CASTGHSYNEQFF
TRBJ2-1	-	TRBV4-3	-	TGCGCCAGCAGCCAAGGGGGCGGGCAGCGGCAGTTCTTC	CASSQGGGQRQFF
TRBJ2-3	-	TRBV18	-	TGTGCCAGCTCACCACCAAGGGGGGGCGGCACAGATACGCAGTATTTT	CASSPPRGGGTDTQYF
TRBJ2-1	-	TRBV6-5	-	TGTGCCACACACCCGCTAGGGGGGGGCCACAATGAGCAGTTCTTC	CATHPLGGGHNEQFF
TRBJ1-2	-	TRBV18	TRBD1	TGTGCCAGCTCACCACCGAACGGAGACAGGGGCCGCGGTGGCTATGGCTACACCTTC	CASSPPNGDRGRGGYGYTF
TRBJ2-7	-	TRBV19	-	TGTGCCAGTAGTCATCCGGGACGGGAAGACTACGAGCAGTACTTC	CASSHPGREDYEQYF
TRBJ2-6	-	TRBV6-6	-	TGTGCCAGTTCATCCGACCGCGGCTCTGGGGCCAACGTCCTGACTTTC	CASSSDRGSGANVLTF